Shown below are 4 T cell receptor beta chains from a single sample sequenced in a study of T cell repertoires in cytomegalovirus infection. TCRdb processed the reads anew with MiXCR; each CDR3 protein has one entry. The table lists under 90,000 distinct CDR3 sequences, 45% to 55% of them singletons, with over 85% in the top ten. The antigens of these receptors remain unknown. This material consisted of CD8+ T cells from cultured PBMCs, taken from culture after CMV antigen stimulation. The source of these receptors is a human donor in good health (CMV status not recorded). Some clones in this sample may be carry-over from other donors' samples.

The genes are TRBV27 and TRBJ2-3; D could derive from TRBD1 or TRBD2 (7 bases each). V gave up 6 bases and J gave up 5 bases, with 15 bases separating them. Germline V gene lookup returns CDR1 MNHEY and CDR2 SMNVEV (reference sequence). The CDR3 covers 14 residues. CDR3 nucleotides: TGTGCCAGCAGAAGGGGAGGGGGCAGAGATACGCAGTATTTT. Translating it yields CASRRGGGRDTQYF.

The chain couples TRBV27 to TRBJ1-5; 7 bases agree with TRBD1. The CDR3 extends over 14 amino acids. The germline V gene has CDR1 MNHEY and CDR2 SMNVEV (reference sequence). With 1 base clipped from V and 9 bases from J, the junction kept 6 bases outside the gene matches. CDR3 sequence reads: CASSLYQGGWPQHF. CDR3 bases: TGTGCCAGCAGTTTATATCAGGGGGGTTGGCCCCAGCATTTT.

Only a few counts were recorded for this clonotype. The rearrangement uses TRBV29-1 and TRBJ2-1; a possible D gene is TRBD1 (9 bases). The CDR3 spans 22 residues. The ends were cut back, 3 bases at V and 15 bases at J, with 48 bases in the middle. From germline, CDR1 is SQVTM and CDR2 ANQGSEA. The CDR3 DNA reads TGCAGCGTTGACCCAGCTCCCTTTGAAGGGACAGGGATAAGTGCGCGCGGGAGGTCGGGGTTCTTC. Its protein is CSVDPAPFEGTGISARGRSGFF.

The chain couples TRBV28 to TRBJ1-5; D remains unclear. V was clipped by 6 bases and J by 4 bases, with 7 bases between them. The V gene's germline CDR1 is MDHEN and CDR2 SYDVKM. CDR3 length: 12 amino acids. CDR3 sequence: CASSRRNQPQHF. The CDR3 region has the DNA TGTGCCAGCAGCCGGAGGAATCAGCCCCAGCATTTT.